The TCR beta chain described here comes from a study of CD8+ T cells in alopecia areata. Whole-study findings and limits: Scalp sequencing also captures normal skin's resident alphabeta T cells. An increase in clonality over normal scalp was evident in lesional scalp, especially alopecia totalis/universalis.

RNA was extracted and reverse transcribed into cDNA as the sequencing template. Using immunoSEQ multiplex PCR, the repertoire was profiled, and TCRdb retains in-frame clones only, with some absent. Among roughly 150,000 clones, roughly 50% were seen once, and the ten largest hold less than 5%. Comments on this clone: Its antigen is not identified.

Per germline, CDR1 MDHEN and CDR2 SYDVKM. V shed 7 bases and J 5 bases; nucleotides not matched to a gene: 7. There are 13 residues in the CDR3. Sequenced input: CD4+ T cells sorted from blood. The J gene is TRBJ2-5, the V gene TRBV28, with TRBD2 matching over 7 bases. This clonotype was sampled from a human donor in good health. CDR3 bases: TGTGCCAGCATTCCGGGAGGAGAGGAGACCCAGTACTTC. The encoded protein is CASIPGGEETQYF.